The sequence of this T cell receptor beta chain was determined in a study of human T cells and chemical hapten exposure. Study context: Patients having alopecia areata, totalis or universalis were mostly female. Study-level results: Compared with pre-sensitization or healthy control sets, expanded TCRs clustered more. After DPC sensitization, TCRs above 1 in 1000 frequency showed no change.

This clonotype was detected a few times. Its specificity is not known. Time point indicated: pre-sensitization, week 0. Sample treatment: therapeutic diphenylcyclopropenone sensitization with weekly scalp DPC. As processed by the authors: A typical sample had approximately 93,000 TCRs, with about 23,224 to 700,000 overall. One entry per CDR3 protein, called by TCRdb with MiXCR from the RACE reads. These V and J calls are TCRdb output, not the study's own analysis. The sample carries 240,000 or so distinct CDR3 sequences, 8.6% recorded once. Germline V gene sequence: CDR1 SGHVS, CDR2 FQNEAQ. J gave up 5 bases and V 1 base, and 4 bases lay outside the gene matches. This CDR3 has 14 amino acids.

This sample comprised whole blood, obtained in connection with sensitization to the hapten diphenylcyclopropenone (DPC). This chain connects TRBV7-8 to TRBJ2-5; 7 nucleotides match TRBD1. The origin of this receptor is a middle-aged woman with alopecia areata. Some clones in this sample may be carry-over from other donors' samples. The CDR3 nucleotides are TGTGCCAGCAGCTTAGAAGGGGGCCGGGAGACCCAGTACTTC. Its translation is CASSLEGGRETQYF.